Below, 2 T cell receptor beta chains from the same sample are listed, as sequenced in a study of cytotoxic CD8 clonotypes in ibrutinib-treated CLL. TCRdb's copy holds only in-frame clones and misses some; the assay was immunoSEQ multiplex PCR. The sample shows about 68,000 clones, 80% of them seen only once. The starting material was PBMCs, obtained at disease progression, from a patient treated with ibrutinib. These TCRs come from a human donor with chronic lymphocytic leukemia.

In its sample, this clone was seen once. This chain joins TRBV29-1 and TRBJ1-1; D not resolved. The germline V gene has CDR1 SQVTM and CDR2 ANQGSEA. The ends were cut back, 4 bases at V and 0 bases at J, with 15 bases in the middle. The CDR3 is made up of 15 amino acids. The CDR3 protein is CSVGPPEGMNTEAFF. DNA for the CDR3: TGCAGCGTTGGTCCACCGGAGGGTATGAACACTGAAGCTTTCTTT.

V is TRBV25-1 and J is TRBJ2-7, with unresolved D. Germline V gene data show CDR1 as MGHDK and CDR2 as SYGVNS. The length of the CDR3 is 11 residues. V gave up 4 bases and J gave up 2 bases, with 3 bases separating them. The chain's CDR3 is CASSGTYEQYF. The CDR3 nucleotides are TGTGCCAGCAGTGGGACCTACGAGCAGTACTTC.